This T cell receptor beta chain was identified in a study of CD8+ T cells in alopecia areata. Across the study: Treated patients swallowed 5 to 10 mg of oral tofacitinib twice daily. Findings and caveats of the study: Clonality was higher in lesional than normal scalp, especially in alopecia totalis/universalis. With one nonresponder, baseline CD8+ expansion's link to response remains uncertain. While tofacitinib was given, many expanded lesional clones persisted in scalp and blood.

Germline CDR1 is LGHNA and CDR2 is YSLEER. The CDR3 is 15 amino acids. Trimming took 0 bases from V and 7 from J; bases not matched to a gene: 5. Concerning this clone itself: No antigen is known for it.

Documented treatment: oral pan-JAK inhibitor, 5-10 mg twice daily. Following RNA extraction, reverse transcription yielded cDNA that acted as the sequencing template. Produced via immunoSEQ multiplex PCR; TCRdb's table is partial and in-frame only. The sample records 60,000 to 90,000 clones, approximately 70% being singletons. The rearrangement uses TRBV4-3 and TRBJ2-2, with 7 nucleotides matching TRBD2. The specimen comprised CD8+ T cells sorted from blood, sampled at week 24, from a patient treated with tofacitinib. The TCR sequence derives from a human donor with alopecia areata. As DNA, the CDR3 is TGCGCCAGCAGCCAAGACAGCGGGGCGGGCGGGGAGCTGTTTTTT. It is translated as CASSQDSGAGGELFF.